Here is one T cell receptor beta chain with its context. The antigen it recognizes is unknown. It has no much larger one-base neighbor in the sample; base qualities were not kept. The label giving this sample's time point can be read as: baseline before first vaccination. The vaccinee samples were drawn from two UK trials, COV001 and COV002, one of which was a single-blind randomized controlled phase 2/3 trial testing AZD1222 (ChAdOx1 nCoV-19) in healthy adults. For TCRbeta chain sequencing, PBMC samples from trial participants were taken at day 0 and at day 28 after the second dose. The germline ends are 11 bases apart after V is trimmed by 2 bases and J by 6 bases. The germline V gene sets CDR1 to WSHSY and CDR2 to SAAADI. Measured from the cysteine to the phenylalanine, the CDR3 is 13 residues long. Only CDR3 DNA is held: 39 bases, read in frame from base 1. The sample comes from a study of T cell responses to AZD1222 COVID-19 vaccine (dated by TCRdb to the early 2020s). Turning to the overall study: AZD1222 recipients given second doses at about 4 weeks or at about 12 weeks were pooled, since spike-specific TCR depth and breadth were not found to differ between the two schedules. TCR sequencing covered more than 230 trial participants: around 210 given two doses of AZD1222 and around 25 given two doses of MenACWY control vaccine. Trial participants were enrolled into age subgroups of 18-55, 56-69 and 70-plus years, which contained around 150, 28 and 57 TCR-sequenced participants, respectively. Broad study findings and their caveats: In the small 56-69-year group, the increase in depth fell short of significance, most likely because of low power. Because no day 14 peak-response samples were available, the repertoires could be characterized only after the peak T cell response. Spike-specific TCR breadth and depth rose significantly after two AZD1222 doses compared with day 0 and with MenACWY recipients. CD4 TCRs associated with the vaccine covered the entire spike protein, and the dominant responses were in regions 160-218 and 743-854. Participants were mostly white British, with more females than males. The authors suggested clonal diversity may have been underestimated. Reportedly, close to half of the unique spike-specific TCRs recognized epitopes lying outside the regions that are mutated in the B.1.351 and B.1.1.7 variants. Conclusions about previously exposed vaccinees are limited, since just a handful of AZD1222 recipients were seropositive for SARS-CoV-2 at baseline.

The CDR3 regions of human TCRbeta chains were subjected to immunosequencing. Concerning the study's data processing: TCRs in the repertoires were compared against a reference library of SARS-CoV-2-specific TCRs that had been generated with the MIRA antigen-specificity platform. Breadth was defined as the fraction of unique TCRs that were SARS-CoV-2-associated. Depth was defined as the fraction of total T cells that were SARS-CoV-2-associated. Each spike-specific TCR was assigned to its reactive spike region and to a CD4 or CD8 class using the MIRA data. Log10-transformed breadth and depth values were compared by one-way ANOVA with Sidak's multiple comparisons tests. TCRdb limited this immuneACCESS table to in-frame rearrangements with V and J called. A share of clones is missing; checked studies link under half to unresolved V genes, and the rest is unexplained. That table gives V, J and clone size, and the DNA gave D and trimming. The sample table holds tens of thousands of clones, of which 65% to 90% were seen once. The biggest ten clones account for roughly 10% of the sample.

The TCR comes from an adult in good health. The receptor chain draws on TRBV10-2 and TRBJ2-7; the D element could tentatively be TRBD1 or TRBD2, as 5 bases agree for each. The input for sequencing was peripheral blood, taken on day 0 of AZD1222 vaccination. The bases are TGCGCCAGCAGTGAGGCGAAGGGGAGCGAGCAGTACTTC. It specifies CASSEAKGSEQYF.